This T cell receptor (beta chain) was recovered during a study of cytomegalovirus exposure and HLA in healthy donors. General study findings and limits: As was reported, the classifier diagnosed cytomegalovirus status with high specificity and sensitivity.

Libraries were prepared by immunoSEQ multiplex PCR; TCRdb keeps only in-frame clonotypes and omits some of them. Among 180,000 or so clones listed, around 87% were seen once. Concerning this clone itself: Its antigen is as yet unknown.

V shed 0 bases and J shed 7 bases, with 6 bases lying between them. CDR3 size: 13 residues. Germline values: CDR1 MNHEY, CDR2 SVGAGI. J is TRBJ1-4 and V is TRBV6-5; no reliable D call. This clonotype was obtained from a woman in her thirties in good health and CMV-seronegative. Sequenced material: PBMCs. CDR3 sequence reads: CASSYSVGEKLFF. As DNA, the CDR3 is TGTGCCAGCAGTTACTCGGTCGGTGAAAAACTGTTTTTT.